This T cell receptor (beta chain) appears in the sequencing data of a study of blood T cell repertoires in COVID-19. Whole-study context: Spain, Italy and the United States supplied samples that represented acute and convalescent COVID-19. The cDNA or gDNA used as material had been derived from T cells, B-cell-depleted T cells, or PBMCs.

CDR1 and CDR2 (germline): MDHEN, SYDVKM. The CDR3 sequence is 18 residues long. V gave up 5 bases and J gave up 6 bases; unmatched junction bases: 18. In the study's own analysis: For nucleated cells, counts were estimated from reference gene primer amplification. TCRdb's table, derived via immunoSEQ multiplex PCR, lists solely in-frame clones and lacks some. Clonal size and the V and J genes are those of that table, whereas D and trimming came from the DNA. The sample lists about 49,000 clones; roughly 85% were seen once. The material sequenced was peripheral blood. The TCR sequence derives from a human donor in a cohort sampled during active COVID-19. The chain joins TRBV28 to TRBJ1-4; TRBD1 matches at 7 bases. CDR3 protein: CASSPASYQQGNYEKLFF. The CDR3 coding sequence is TGTGCCAGCAGTCCCGCCTCTTATCAACAGGGGAATTATGAAAAACTGTTTTTT.